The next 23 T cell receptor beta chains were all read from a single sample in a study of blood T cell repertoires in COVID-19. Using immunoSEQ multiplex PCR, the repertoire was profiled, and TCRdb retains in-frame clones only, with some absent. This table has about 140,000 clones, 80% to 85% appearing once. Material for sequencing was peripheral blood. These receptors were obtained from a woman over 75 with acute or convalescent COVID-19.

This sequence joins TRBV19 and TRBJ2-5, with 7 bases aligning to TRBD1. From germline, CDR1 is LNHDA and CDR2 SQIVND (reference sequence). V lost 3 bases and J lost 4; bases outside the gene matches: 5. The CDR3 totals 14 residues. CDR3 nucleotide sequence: TGTGCCAGTAGTATCGGGACAGCTGCAGAGACCCAGTACTTC. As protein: CASSIGTAAETQYF.

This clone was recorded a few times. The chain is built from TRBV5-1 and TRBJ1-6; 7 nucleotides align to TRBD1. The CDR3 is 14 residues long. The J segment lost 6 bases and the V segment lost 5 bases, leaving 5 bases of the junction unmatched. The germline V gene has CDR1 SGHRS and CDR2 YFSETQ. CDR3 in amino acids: CASRITGVNSPLHF. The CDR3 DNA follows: TGCGCCAGCAGAATAACAGGGGTTAATTCACCCCTCCACTTT.

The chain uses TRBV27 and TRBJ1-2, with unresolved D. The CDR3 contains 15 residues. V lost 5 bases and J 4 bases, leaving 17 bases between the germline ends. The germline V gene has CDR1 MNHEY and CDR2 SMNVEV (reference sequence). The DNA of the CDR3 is TGTGCCAGCAGTGCGCCGGCTACCGGAGGCTATGGCTACACCTTC. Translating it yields CASSAPATGGYGYTF.

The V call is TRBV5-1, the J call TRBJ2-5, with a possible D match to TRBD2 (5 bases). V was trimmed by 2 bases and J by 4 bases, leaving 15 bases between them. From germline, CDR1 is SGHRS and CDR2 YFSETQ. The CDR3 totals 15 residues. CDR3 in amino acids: CASSFLPGIGETQYF. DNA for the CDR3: TGCGCCAGCAGCTTTCTACCCGGGATTGGAGAGACCCAGTACTTC.

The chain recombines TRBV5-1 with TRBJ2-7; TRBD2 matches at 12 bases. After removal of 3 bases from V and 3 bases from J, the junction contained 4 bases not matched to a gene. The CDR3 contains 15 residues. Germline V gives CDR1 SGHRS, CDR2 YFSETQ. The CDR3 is CASSSLAGGLYEQYF. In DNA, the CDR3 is TGCGCCAGCAGCTCCCTAGCGGGAGGGCTCTACGAGCAGTACTTC.

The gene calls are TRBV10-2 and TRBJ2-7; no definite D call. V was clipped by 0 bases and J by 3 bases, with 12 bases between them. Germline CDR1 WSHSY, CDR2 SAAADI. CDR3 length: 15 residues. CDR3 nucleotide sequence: TGCGCCAGCAGTGAGTCGGAATCGCCGGGCTACGAGCAGTACTTC. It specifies CASSESESPGYEQYF.

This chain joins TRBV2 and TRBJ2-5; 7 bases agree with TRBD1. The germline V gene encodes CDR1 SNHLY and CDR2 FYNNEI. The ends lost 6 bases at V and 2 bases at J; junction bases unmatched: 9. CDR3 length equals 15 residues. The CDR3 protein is CASRRGTAIQETQYF. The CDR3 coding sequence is TGTGCCAGCAGAAGGGGGACAGCGATTCAAGAGACCCAGTACTTC.

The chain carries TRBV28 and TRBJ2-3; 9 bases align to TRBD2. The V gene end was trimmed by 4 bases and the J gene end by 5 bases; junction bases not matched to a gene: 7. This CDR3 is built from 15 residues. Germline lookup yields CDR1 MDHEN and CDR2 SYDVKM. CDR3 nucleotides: TGTGCCAGCAGTTCCCCTAGCGGGGCCCAAGATACGCAGTATTTT. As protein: CASSSPSGAQDTQYF.

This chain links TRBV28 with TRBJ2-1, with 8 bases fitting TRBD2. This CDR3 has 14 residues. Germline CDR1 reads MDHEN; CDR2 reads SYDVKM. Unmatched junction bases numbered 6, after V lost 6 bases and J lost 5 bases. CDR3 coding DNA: TGTGCCAGCAGCCCCGGACTAGCTGACAATGAGCAGTTCTTC. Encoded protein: CASSPGLADNEQFF. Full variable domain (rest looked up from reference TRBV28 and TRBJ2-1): DVKVTQSSRYLVKRTGEKVFLECVQDMDHENMFWYRQDPGLGLRLIYFSYDVKMKEKGDIPEGYSVSREKKERFSLILESASTNQTSMYLCASSPGLADNEQFFGPGTRLTVL.

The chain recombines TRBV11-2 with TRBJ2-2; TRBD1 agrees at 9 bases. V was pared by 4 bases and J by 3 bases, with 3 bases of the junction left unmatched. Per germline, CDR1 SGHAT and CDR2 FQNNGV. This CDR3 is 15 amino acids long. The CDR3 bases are TGTGCCAGCAGCTCACAGGGGGCGGACACCGGGGAGCTGTTTTTT. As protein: CASSSQGADTGELFF.

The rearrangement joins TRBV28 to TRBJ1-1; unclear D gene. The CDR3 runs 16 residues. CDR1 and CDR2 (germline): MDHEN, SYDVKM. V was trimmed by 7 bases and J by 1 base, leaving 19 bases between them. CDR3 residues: CASTTPSAPTNTEAFF. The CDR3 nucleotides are TGTGCCAGCACCACTCCTTCCGCGCCAACGAACACTGAAGCTTTCTTT.

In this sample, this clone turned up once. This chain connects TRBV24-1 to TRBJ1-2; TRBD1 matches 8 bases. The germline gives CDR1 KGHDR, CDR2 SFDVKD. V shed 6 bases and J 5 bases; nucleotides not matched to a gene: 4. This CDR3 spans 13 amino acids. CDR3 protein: CATSIDRGYGYTF. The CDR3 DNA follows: TGTGCCACCAGTATTGACAGGGGTTATGGCTACACCTTC.

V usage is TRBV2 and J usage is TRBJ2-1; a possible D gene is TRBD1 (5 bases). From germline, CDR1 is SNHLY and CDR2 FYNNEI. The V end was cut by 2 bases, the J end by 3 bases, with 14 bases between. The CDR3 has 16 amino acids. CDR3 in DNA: TGTGCCAGCAGTGAATGGGGCACCCAGGTCTACAATGAGCAGTTCTTC. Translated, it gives CASSEWGTQVYNEQFF. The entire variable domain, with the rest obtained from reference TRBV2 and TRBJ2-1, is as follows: EPEVTQTPSHQVTQMGQEVILRCVPISNHLYFYWYRQILGQKVEFLVSFYNNEISEKSEIFDDQFSVERPDGSNFTLKIRSTKLEDSAMYFCASSEWGTQVYNEQFFGPGTRLTVL.

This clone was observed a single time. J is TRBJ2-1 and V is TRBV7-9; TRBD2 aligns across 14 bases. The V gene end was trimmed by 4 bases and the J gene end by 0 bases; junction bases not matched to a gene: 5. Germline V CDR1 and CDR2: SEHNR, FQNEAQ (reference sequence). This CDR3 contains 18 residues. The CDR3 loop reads CASSSTGTSGGSYNEQFF. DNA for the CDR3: TGTGCCAGCAGCTCTACCGGGACTAGCGGGGGCTCCTACAATGAGCAGTTCTTC. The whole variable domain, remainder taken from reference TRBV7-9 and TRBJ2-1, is DTGVSQNPRHKITKRGQNVTFRCDPISEHNRLYWYRQTLGQGPEFLTYFQNEAQLEKSRLLSDRFSAERPKGSFSTLEIQRTEQGDSAMYLCASSSTGTSGGSYNEQFFGPGTRLTVL.

The CDR3 DNA sequence: TGTGCCTGGTCTTGGGACAGGGTCTCCGAGCAGTACTTC. This gives the protein CAWSWDRVSEQYF. J is TRBJ2-7 and V is TRBV30; TRBD1 matches at 9 bases. V was pared by 5 bases and J by 6 bases, with 8 bases of the junction left unmatched. The CDR3 runs 13 residues. From germline, CDR1 is GTSNPN and CDR2 SVGIG (reference sequence).

CDR3 bases: TGTGCCATCAGTGGGGACAGGGGAGACGAAAAACTGTTTTTT. Its translation: CAISGDRGDEKLFF. The chain links TRBV10-3 to TRBJ1-4, with 10 bases aligning to TRBD1. V lost 4 bases to trimming and J lost 8 bases; unmatched junction nucleotides: 4. Per germline, CDR1 ENHRY and CDR2 SYGVKD. There are 14 residues in the CDR3.

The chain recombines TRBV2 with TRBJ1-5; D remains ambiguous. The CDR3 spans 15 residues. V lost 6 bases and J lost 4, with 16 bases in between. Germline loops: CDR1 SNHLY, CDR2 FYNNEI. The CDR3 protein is CASRKEAFGNQPQHF. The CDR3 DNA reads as TGTGCCAGCAGGAAGGAGGCGTTTGGGAATCAGCCCCAGCATTTT.

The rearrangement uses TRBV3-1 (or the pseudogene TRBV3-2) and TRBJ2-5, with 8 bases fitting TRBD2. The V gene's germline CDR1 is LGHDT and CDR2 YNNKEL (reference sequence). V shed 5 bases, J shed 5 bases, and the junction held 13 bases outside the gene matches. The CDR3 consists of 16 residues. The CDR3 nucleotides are TGTGCCAGCAGCACCCGGGGAGCGGGGGCGCGGGAGACCCAGTACTTC. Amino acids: CASSTRGAGARETQYF.

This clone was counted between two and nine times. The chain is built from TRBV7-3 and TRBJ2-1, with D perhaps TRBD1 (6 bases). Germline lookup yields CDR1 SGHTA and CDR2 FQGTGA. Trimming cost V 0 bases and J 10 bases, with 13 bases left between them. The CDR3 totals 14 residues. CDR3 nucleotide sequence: TGTGCCAGCAGCTTAACTGGGGGCTCTCGAGAGCAGTTCTTC. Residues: CASSLTGGSREQFF.

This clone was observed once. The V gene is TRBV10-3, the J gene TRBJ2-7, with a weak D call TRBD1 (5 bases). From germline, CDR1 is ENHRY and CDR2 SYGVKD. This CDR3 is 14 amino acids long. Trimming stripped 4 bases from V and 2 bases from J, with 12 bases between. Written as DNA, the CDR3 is TGTGCCATCAGTGCAGGGTACCCACCCTACGAGCAGTACTTC. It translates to CAISAGYPPYEQYF.

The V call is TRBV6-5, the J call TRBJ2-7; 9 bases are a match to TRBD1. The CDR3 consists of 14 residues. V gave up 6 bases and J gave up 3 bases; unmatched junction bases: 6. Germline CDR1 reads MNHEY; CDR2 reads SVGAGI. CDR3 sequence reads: CASSSGTGSYEQYF. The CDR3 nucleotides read TGTGCCAGCAGCTCCGGGACAGGGAGCTACGAGCAGTACTTC.

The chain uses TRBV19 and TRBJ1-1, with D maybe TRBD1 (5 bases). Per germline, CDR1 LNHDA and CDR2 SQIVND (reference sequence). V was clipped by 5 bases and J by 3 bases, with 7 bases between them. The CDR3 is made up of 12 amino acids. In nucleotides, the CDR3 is TGTGCCAGTAGTTGGGGCTACACTGAAGCTTTCTTT. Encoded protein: CASSWGYTEAFF.

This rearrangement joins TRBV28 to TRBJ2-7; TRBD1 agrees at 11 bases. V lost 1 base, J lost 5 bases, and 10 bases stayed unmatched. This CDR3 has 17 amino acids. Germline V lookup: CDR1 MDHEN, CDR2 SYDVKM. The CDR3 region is CASSLYDGRTGGNEQYF. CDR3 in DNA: TGTGCCAGCAGTTTATATGATGGGCGGACAGGGGGCAACGAGCAGTACTTC.